This passage covers 13 T cell receptor beta chains from one sample sequenced in a study of cytomegalovirus exposure and HLA in healthy donors. The study ran its PCR with 60 Vbeta and 13 Jbeta primers. TCRdb's copy holds only in-frame clones and misses some; the assay was immunoSEQ multiplex PCR. In the table there are approximately 170,000 clones, 81% of which are singletons. Material: PBMCs. These receptor sequences come from a man aged 50 or older in good health and CMV-seropositive.

The V gene is TRBV28, the J gene TRBJ1-1, with TRBD1 identical over 8 bases. The junction had 14 bases not matched to a gene; V was cut back by 10 bases and J by 1 base. The CDR3 has 16 residues. CDR1 MDHEN and CDR2 SYDVKM come from the germline V gene. The CDR3 is CATGLSGTGSNTEAFF. The DNA of the CDR3 is TGTGCCACCGGGCTTTCAGGGACAGGCTCGAACACTGAAGCTTTCTTT.

V usage is TRBV4-3 and J usage is TRBJ2-7; 12 positions match TRBD2. CDR3 length equals 15 residues. The J segment lost 6 bases and the V segment lost 1 base, leaving 4 bases of the junction unmatched. Germline lookup yields CDR1 LGHNA and CDR2 YSLEER. CDR3 residues: CASSQVPGLAGEQYF. The CDR3 nucleotides read TGCGCCAGCAGCCAAGTCCCGGGACTAGCGGGCGAGCAGTACTTC.

As concerns this clone: A junction end diverges from the germline sequence, so it may reflect a read error. Other DNA sequences in the sample encode the same CDR3. This rearrangement joins TRBV9 to TRBJ2-5; 8 bases match TRBD2. This CDR3 has 17 amino acids. Germline V lookup: CDR1 SGDLS, CDR2 YYNGEE. CDR3 bases: TGTGCTAGCAGCCCTCGGGGGGGACTAGGAGGGACAGAGACCCAGTACTTC. Translating it yields CASSPRGGLGGTETQYF.

The rearrangement joins TRBV19 to TRBJ2-1, with TRBD2 as a possible D gene (5 bases). The CDR3 length is 16 residues. Trimming left V 6 bases short and J 2 bases short, with 17 bases between. In germline, CDR1 is LNHDA, CDR2 SQIVND (reference sequence). CDR3: CASRTDFGVTYNEQFF. DNA of the CDR3: TGTGCCAGTAGGACGGACTTTGGGGTCACCTACAATGAGCAGTTCTTC.

This chain connects TRBV7-8 to TRBJ1-2; 7 bases are shared with TRBD1. V trimming: 5 bases; J trimming: 8 bases; junction bases outside the gene matches: 14. Germline CDR1 and CDR2: SGHVS and FQNEAQ. This CDR3 contains 15 residues. The CDR3 loop reads CASSPVPQGLRGYTF. CDR3 DNA: TGTGCCAGCAGCCCCGTCCCACAGGGGCTTAGGGGCTACACCTTC.

The rearrangement links TRBV5-4 to TRBJ1-4; D gene unclear. CDR3 size: 13 residues. CDR1 is SGHNT, CDR2 YYREEE, per germline (reference sequence). V shed 4 bases and J shed 7 bases, with 11 bases lying between them. This CDR3 is CASSPERGEKLFF. The CDR3 DNA is TGTGCCAGCAGCCCCGAGCGGGGTGAAAAACTGTTTTTT.

This clone was counted a single time. The chain couples TRBV5-6 to TRBJ2-5; perhaps TRBD1 as D (5 bases). The CDR3 is 12 amino acids. V shed 2 bases and J shed 3 bases, with 5 bases lying between them. The germline CDR1 and CDR2 sequences are SGHDT and YYEEEE. DNA of the CDR3: TGTGCCAGCAGCTTAGGGGAAGAGACCCAGTACTTC. Encoded protein: CASSLGEETQYF.

This clone was observed a few times. This chain uses TRBV19 with TRBJ1-6; D unresolved. The germline CDR1 and CDR2 sequences are LNHDA and SQIVND (reference sequence). V was clipped by 6 bases and J by 3 bases, with 12 bases between them. This CDR3 has 15 residues. This chain's CDR3 is CASRGVGNYNSPLHF. The CDR3 DNA follows: TGTGCCAGTAGGGGCGTCGGGAACTATAATTCACCCCTCCACTTT.

This chain uses TRBV5-4 with TRBJ2-2, with D possibly being TRBD2 (6 bases). With 7 bases removed from V and 3 bases from J, the gap between germline ends came to 13 bases. This CDR3 comprises 14 residues. Germline V gives CDR1 SGHNT, CDR2 YYREEE (reference sequence). The CDR3 region has the DNA TGTGCCAGCGGTCGGACTACCGACACCGGGGAGCTGTTTTTT. Protein sequence: CASGRTTDTGELFF.

The chain has TRBV2 and TRBJ2-7; 8 bases line up with TRBD1. CDR3 size: 13 residues. The V gene's germline CDR1 is SNHLY and CDR2 FYNNEI. With 8 bases clipped from V and 7 bases from J, the junction kept 10 bases outside the gene matches. CDR3 sequence: CASGDRLGGEQYF. The CDR3 region has the DNA TGTGCCAGCGGGGACAGGCTTGGGGGGGAGCAGTACTTC.

The chain carries TRBV11-3 and TRBJ2-3; 8 bases align to TRBD1. This CDR3 region has 12 residues. V lost 5 bases and J lost 5; bases outside the gene matches: 0. CDR1 is SGHNT, CDR2 YENEEA, per germline. CDR3 sequence: CASSDRGDTQYF. CDR3 nucleotides: TGTGCCAGCAGCGACAGGGGAGATACGCAGTATTTT.

The genes are TRBV5-1 and TRBJ2-7; D is possibly TRBD2 (7 bases). CDR3 length: 15 residues. Trimming stripped 4 bases from V and 6 bases from J, with 20 bases between. Germline values: CDR1 SGHRS, CDR2 YFSETQ. The CDR3 here is CASSPAGSGDGEQYF. CDR3 nucleotides: TGCGCCAGCAGCCCAGCGGGGTCAGGGGATGGCGAGCAGTACTTC.

CDR3 DNA sequence: TGTGCCAGCAGTTTAAACGGTGGCTATGGCTACACCTTC. This codes for CASSLNGGYGYTF. The chain carries TRBV27 and TRBJ1-2, with D uncertain. Germline V lookup: CDR1 MNHEY, CDR2 SMNVEV (reference sequence). Trimming took off 2 bases at V and 4 bases at J, with 8 bases between the two ends. CDR3 length equals 13 residues.